The following is a T cell receptor beta chain sequence with its context. Its antigen is currently unknown. This sample was taken from a study of cytomegalovirus exposure and HLA in healthy donors. Study-wide context: About 83 million unique TCRs from HLA-typed donors made up an early data release.

The V gene lost 0 bases and the J gene lost 0 bases, with 9 bases spanning the gap. CDR3 size: 15 residues. From germline, CDR1 is LGHNA and CDR2 YSLEER. A multiplex PCR was run with 60 Vbeta primers and 13 Jbeta primers. The repertoire was sequenced with immunoSEQ multiplex PCR; TCRdb's copy has only in-frame clones and lacks some. This sample contains tens of thousands of clones. The study's findings and limits: The Asian-associated ancestry cluster reportedly had fewer N-insertions than the approximately 670-donor mean in a later analysis.

The sequence derives from a woman aged 40 to 49 in good health and CMV-seronegative. The chain has TRBV4-3 and TRBJ2-7, with a possible D match to TRBD2 (5 bases). Material for sequencing was PBMCs. The CDR3 sequence is CASSQEETSSYEQYF. The CDR3 DNA reads TGCGCCAGCAGCCAAGAAGAAACTAGCTCCTACGAGCAGTACTTC.